This T cell receptor (beta chain) derives from a study of cytomegalovirus exposure and HLA in healthy donors. This clone was detected many times. The antigen remains undetermined. Separation from the roughly 690-subject first cohort characterized the roughly 120-subject validation cohort, to which the donors belonged. Study results and limitations: Cytomegalovirus association was assigned to about 150 TCR beta chains. Reportedly, cytomegalovirus status was diagnosed with high sensitivity and specificity. Under in vitro conditions, three CMV-associated chains were confirmed as specific for CMV antigens.

Some clones are missing from TCRdb's copy, which holds only in-frame ones; the method was immunoSEQ multiplex PCR. The sample includes tens of thousands of clones, 91% of them seen just once. This CDR3 contains 14 residues. Per germline, CDR1 MDHEN and CDR2 SYDVKM. Trimming removed 5 bases from V and 2 bases from J; junction bases left unmatched: 3. This receptor was taken from a man between 18 and 35 years old in good health and CMV-seronegative. Sequenced material: PBMCs. V gene TRBV28 combines with J gene TRBJ2-7, with 10 positions matching TRBD2. DNA for the CDR3: TGTGCCAGCAGTGTAGCGGGAGGCACCTACGAGCAGTACTTC. It yields the protein CASSVAGGTYEQYF.